One and the same sample provided the 22 T cell receptor beta chains below, sequenced in a study of shared clonotypes between healthy human individuals. The data were produced by immunoSEQ multiplex PCR, yet TCRdb's version contains in-frame clones alone and is incomplete. The sample has 800,000 to 1,200,000 clones, 75% to 85% seen once. Material for sequencing was memory CD4+ T cells from PBMCs. Subset indicated: CD45RA-negative fraction. These receptor sequences come from a man aged 18 to 35 in good health. Some clones in this sample may be carry-over from other donors' samples.

A few counts support this clone. The chain recombines TRBV2 with TRBJ2-7, with D possibly being TRBD2 (6 bases). V was clipped by 4 bases and J by 0 bases, with 13 bases between them. The CDR3 runs 15 residues. Per the germline V gene, CDR1 is SNHLY and CDR2 is FYNNEI. Written as DNA, the CDR3 is TGTGCCAGCAGTGGACCCGGGGGTAGCTCCTACGAGCAGTACTTC. This encodes CASSGPGGSSYEQYF. The full variable domain, with the rest looked up from reference TRBV2 and TRBJ2-7, is EPEVTQTPSHQVTQMGQEVILRCVPISNHLYFYWYRQILGQKVEFLVSFYNNEISEKSEIFDDQFSVERPDGSNFTLKIRSTKLEDSAMYFCASSGPGGSSYEQYFGPGTRLTVT.

A note on this clone: At the DNA level, this CDR3 is encoded by other sequences in the same sample as well. V usage is TRBV5-1 and J usage is TRBJ1-1; unclear D gene. This CDR3 comprises 13 residues. Trimming cost V 0 bases and J 2 bases, with 5 bases left between them. Germline CDR1 SGHRS, CDR2 YFSETQ. CDR3 in DNA: TGCGCCAGCAGCTTGGCTGGTAACACTGAAGCTTTCTTT. Amino acids: CASSLAGNTEAFF.

V is TRBV18 and J is TRBJ2-2; possibly TRBD2 for D (5 bases). Germline CDR1 reads KGHSH; CDR2 reads LQKENI. Trimming took 4 bases from V and 3 from J, leaving 12 bases between them. This CDR3 spans 15 amino acids. CDR3 nucleotide sequence: TGTGCCAGCTCACTGACTTACGGGGACACCGGGGAGCTGTTTTTT. Translation: CASSLTYGDTGELFF.

This clone has a handful of counts. This chain connects TRBV5-1 to TRBJ2-1, with 7 positions matching TRBD1. V shed 4 bases and J 0 bases; nucleotides not matched to a gene: 7. CDR1 is SGHRS, CDR2 YFSETQ, per germline. CDR3 length: 16 residues. The CDR3 protein is CASSDRQGSSYNEQFF. The CDR3 region has the DNA TGCGCCAGCAGCGACCGACAGGGAAGCTCCTACAATGAGCAGTTCTTC.

The rearrangement joins TRBV5-1 to TRBJ2-7, with D possibly TRBD2 on 5 matching bases. The V end lost 6 bases, the J end lost 2 bases, and 12 bases lay between the germline ends. This CDR3 contains 13 residues. Germline-derived CDR1 and CDR2 are SGHRS and YFSETQ. For the CDR3, the DNA is TGCGCCAGCACGGACTTACTTGCCTACGAGCAGTACTTC. Amino acids: CASTDLLAYEQYF.

The chain's CDR3 is CASSLLAGVWETQYF. The DNA of the CDR3 is TGCGCCAGCAGCTTACTAGCGGGAGTCTGGGAGACCCAGTACTTC. The V gene is TRBV5-1, the J gene TRBJ2-5; 11 nucleotides line up with TRBD2. Germline values: CDR1 SGHRS, CDR2 YFSETQ. Unmatched junction bases numbered 5, after V lost 2 bases and J lost 5 bases. The CDR3 loop spans 15 amino acids.

J is TRBJ2-2 and V is TRBV11-3; TRBD1 might be the D (5 bases). The germline V gene has CDR1 SGHNT and CDR2 YENEEA. The CDR3 covers 13 residues. V lost 5 bases, J lost 6 bases, and 10 bases lay in between. CDR3 sequence reads: CASSRQYPGELFF. The CDR3 DNA reads as TGTGCCAGCAGCAGACAGTATCCCGGGGAGCTGTTTTTT.

This chain connects TRBV5-6 to TRBJ2-4; 11 positions match TRBD2. The CDR3 has 14 residues. The V gene end was trimmed by 4 bases and the J gene end by 6 bases; junction bases not matched to a gene: 3. Per the germline V gene, CDR1 is SGHDT and CDR2 is YYEEEE. CDR3 residues: CASSPGLAGNIQYF. DNA of the CDR3: TGTGCCAGCAGCCCAGGACTAGCGGGAAACATTCAGTACTTC. Using reference TRBV5-6 and TRBJ2-4 for the parts outside the CDR3, the full variable domain is DAGVTQSPTHLIKTRGQQVTLRCSPKSGHDTVSWYQQALGQGPQFIFQYYEEEERQRGNFPDRFSGHQFPNYSSELNVNALLLGDSALYLCASSPGLAGNIQYFGAGTRLSVL.

V gene TRBV11-2 combines with J gene TRBJ2-2; D is perhaps TRBD1 (5 bases). CDR3 size: 14 residues. Germline V lookup: CDR1 SGHAT, CDR2 FQNNGV. The V gene lost 5 bases and the J gene lost 4 bases, with 11 bases spanning the gap. For the CDR3, the DNA is TGTGCCAGCAGCCGTGACAGTTTCACCGGGGAGCTGTTTTTT. It is translated as CASSRDSFTGELFF.

The chain has TRBV7-2 and TRBJ1-3, with 7 positions matching TRBD1. The V gene end was trimmed by 4 bases and the J gene end by 4 bases; junction bases not matched to a gene: 4. CDR1 SGHTA and CDR2 FQGNSA come from the germline V gene. The CDR3 contains 14 residues. This chain's CDR3 is CASSSEGAGNTIYF. As DNA, the CDR3 is TGTGCCAGCAGCTCCGAGGGGGCGGGAAACACCATATATTTT. Complete variable domain (other parts from reference TRBV7-2 and TRBJ1-3): GAGVSQSPSNKVTEKGKDVELRCDPISGHTALYWYRQSLGQGLEFLIYFQGNSAPDKSGLPSDRFSAERTGGSVSTLTIQRTQQEDSAVYLCASSSEGAGNTIYFGEGSWLTVV.

This clone was observed a handful of times. The genes are TRBV10-2 and TRBJ1-1; D not resolved. CDR1 is WSHSY and CDR2 is SAAADI in the germline V gene. The CDR3 has 11 amino acids. V lost 0 bases and J lost 10, with 6 bases in between. The CDR3 bases are TGCGCCAGCAGTGAGTCACAAGCAGCTTTCTTT. Encoded protein: CASSESQAAFF.

The genes are TRBV5-4 and TRBJ2-5, with D possibly being TRBD2 (5 bases). The CDR3 is made up of 15 amino acids. Trimming shortened V by 0 bases and J by 5 bases, and 14 bases separated the two germline ends. CDR1 and CDR2 from the germline V gene are SGHNT and YYREEE (reference sequence). The CDR3 DNA is TGTGCCAGCAGCTTGGGGGCTAGCCTACCGGAGACCCAGTACTTC. Protein sequence: CASSLGASLPETQYF.

This sequence joins TRBV11-1 and TRBJ2-7, with 7 bases lining up with TRBD2. Germline V gene lookup returns CDR1 SGHAT and CDR2 FQDESV (reference sequence). The CDR3 consists of 15 residues. V lost 7 bases, J lost 2 bases, and 11 bases stayed unmatched. CDR3 protein: CASTSSGANTYEQYF. CDR3 nucleotides: TGTGCCAGCACCTCGAGCGGGGCCAACACCTACGAGCAGTACTTC.

This clone has just a few counts. The same CDR3 is also encoded by other DNA sequences in this sample. The rearrangement uses TRBV5-1 and TRBJ2-7, with 8 bases identical to TRBD1. V dropped 0 bases and J dropped 4; count of bases not matched to a gene: 3. Germline lookup yields CDR1 SGHRS and CDR2 YFSETQ. This CDR3 has 14 amino acids. The CDR3 loop reads CASSLGQGYYEQYF. The DNA of the CDR3 is TGCGCCAGCAGCTTGGGACAGGGGTATTACGAGCAGTACTTC.

The chain joins TRBV7-8 to TRBJ1-3; D uncertain. This CDR3 is built from 13 residues. Germline CDR1 SGHVS, CDR2 FQNEAQ. The V end was cut by 4 bases, the J end by 5 bases, with 9 bases between. CDR3 sequence (DNA): TGTGCCAGCAGCTCCCCTTCTCGAAACACCATATATTTT. It codes for CASSSPSRNTIYF. Looking up the rest from reference TRBV7-8 and TRBJ1-3 gives the full variable domain: GAGVSQSPRYKVAKRGQDVALRCDPISGHVSLFWYQQALGQGPEFLTYFQNEAQLDKSGLPSDRFFAERPEGSVSTLKIQRTQQEDSAVYLCASSSPSRNTIYFGEGSWLTVV.

This chain uses TRBV6-5 with TRBJ1-2; 9 nucleotides agree with TRBD1. This CDR3 contains 15 residues. Per the germline V gene, CDR1 is MNHEY and CDR2 is SVGAGI. Trimming cost V 6 bases and J 4 bases; bases outside gene matches: 9. CDR3 sequence: CASSTRADRGYGYTF. The CDR3 DNA follows: TGTGCCAGCAGCACAAGGGCGGACAGGGGCTATGGCTACACCTTC.

This clone was picked up a small number of times. V and J are TRBV30 and TRBJ2-5; D is uncertain. Germline loops: CDR1 GTSNPN, CDR2 SVGIG (reference sequence). The CDR3 totals 11 residues. V was pared by 6 bases and J by 4 bases, with 9 bases between. The DNA of the CDR3 is TGTGCCTGTTCGTGGGCAGAGACCCAGTACTTC. The encoded protein is CACSWAETQYF. The whole variable domain, remainder taken from reference TRBV30 and TRBJ2-5, is SQTIHQWPATLVQPVGSPLSLECTVEGTSNPNLYWYRQAAGRGLQLLFYSVGIGQISSEVPQNLSASRPQDRQFILSSKKLLLSDSGFYLCACSWAETQYFGPGTRLLVL.

The CDR3 sequence: CASSQGQGVGYTF. DNA of the CDR3: TGTGCCAGCTCACAAGGACAGGGGGTTGGCTACACCTTC. The J gene is TRBJ1-2, the V gene TRBV18; 10 bases fit TRBD1. The CDR3 loop spans 13 amino acids. Trimming removed 4 bases from V and 7 bases from J; junction bases left unmatched: 3. Germline CDR1 and CDR2: KGHSH and LQKENI.

Details on this clone: This sample also contains other DNA sequences that code for the same CDR3. The CDR3 sequence: CASSLQGTDTQYF. The CDR3 DNA sequence: TGTGCCAGCAGCCTACAAGGCACAGATACGCAGTATTTT. The chain couples TRBV7-3 to TRBJ2-3; the D is unclear. Trimming pared 5 bases from V and 1 base from J, leaving 7 bases between. CDR1 and CDR2 from the germline V gene are SGHTA and FQGTGA. The CDR3 sequence is 13 residues long. Full variable domain (remainder filled in from reference TRBV7-3 and TRBJ2-3): GAGVSQTPSNKVTEKGKYVELRCDPISGHTALYWYRQSLGQGPEFLIYFQGTGAADDSGLPNDRFFAVRPEGSVSTLKIQRTERGDSAVYLCASSLQGTDTQYFGPGTRLTVL.

This clone was counted only a few times. The chain joins TRBV19 to TRBJ1-5, with D possibly being TRBD1 (5 bases). Trimming cost V 5 bases and J 9 bases, with 11 bases left between them. In germline, CDR1 is LNHDA, CDR2 SQIVND (reference sequence). The CDR3 runs to 12 residues. Written as DNA, the CDR3 is TGTGCCAGTAGTTCCCCGGGACGGCCCCAGCATTTT. The encoded protein is CASSSPGRPQHF.

This rearrangement joins TRBV13 to TRBJ2-7; perhaps D is TRBD1 or TRBD2 (5 bases each). The CDR3 contains 15 residues. Germline V gene sequence: CDR1 PRHDT, CDR2 FYEKMQ (reference sequence). V was pared by 4 bases and J by 11 bases, with 24 bases between. This chain's CDR3 is CASSSNPGPESAEYF. CDR3 nucleotides: TGTGCCAGCAGCTCAAACCCGGGACCAGAAAGCGCGGAGTACTTC.

This rearrangement joins TRBV13 to TRBJ1-3; 8 bases line up with TRBD1. Per the germline V gene, CDR1 is PRHDT and CDR2 is FYEKMQ (reference sequence). The CDR3 is 15 amino acids. The trim removed 5 bases at V and 1 base at J, leaving 4 bases unmatched. CDR3 residues: CASSQRTGSGNTIYF. The CDR3, as DNA: TGTGCCAGCAGCCAGAGGACAGGGTCTGGAAACACCATATATTTT.